The next 22 T cell receptor beta chains were all read from a single sample in a study of blood T cell repertoires in COVID-19. Here immunoSEQ multiplex PCR was the method, and the copy in TCRdb shows in-frame clones only, minus some. Among about 59,000 clones listed, roughly 90% were seen once. The sequencing input was peripheral blood. The receptors come from a man aged 80 or over in a cohort sampled during active COVID-19.

In this sample, this clone is large (0.1 to 1%). This chain uses TRBV27 with TRBJ2-5; D is unclear. V was cut by 2 bases and J by 5 bases, with 12 bases left in between. The germline V gene has CDR1 MNHEY and CDR2 SMNVEV (reference sequence). CDR3 length equals 14 residues. CDR3 coding DNA: TGTGCCAGCAGTTTAGGTCCAGGATGGGAGACCCAGTACTTC. Amino acid sequence: CASSLGPGWETQYF.

This rearrangement joins TRBV5-6 to TRBJ2-2, with 9 bases that match TRBD2. Trimming took 5 bases from V and 4 from J; bases not matched to a gene: 12. The CDR3 sequence is 17 residues long. Germline V gene lookup returns CDR1 SGHDT and CDR2 YYEEEE. CDR3 region: CASSFYRGTSLTGELFF. The DNA of the CDR3 is TGTGCCAGCAGTTTTTACCGAGGGACTAGCCTCACCGGGGAGCTGTTTTTT.

V and J are TRBV10-1 and TRBJ2-1; D is unresolved. Germline V lookup: CDR1 WNHNN, CDR2 SYGVQD (reference sequence). The CDR3 loop spans 14 amino acids. Between the trimmed V and J ends, which lost 0 bases and 3 bases, there was a span of 6 bases. This CDR3 is CASSESGSYNEQFF. CDR3 DNA sequence: TGCGCCAGCAGTGAGTCGGGCAGCTACAATGAGCAGTTCTTC.

The chain uses TRBV6-5 and TRBJ1-1, with TRBD1 as a possible D gene (6 bases). With 6 bases removed from V and 2 bases from J, the gap between germline ends came to 10 bases. Germline CDR1 reads MNHEY; CDR2 reads SVGAGI. The CDR3 has 13 amino acids. CDR3 protein: CASSRGHNTEAFF. The CDR3 coding sequence is TGTGCCAGCAGCCGGGGACACAACACTGAAGCTTTCTTT.

Here the CDR3 reads CASSLRTLSGNTIYF. The CDR3 nucleotides read TGTGCCAGCAGCCTAAGGACACTCTCTGGAAACACCATATATTTT. The rearrangement links TRBV5-8 to TRBJ1-3; weak D call: TRBD1 (5 bases). The V and J ends lost 4 bases and 0 bases respectively, with 11 bases between them. Per the germline V gene, CDR1 is SGHTS and CDR2 is YDEGEE. The CDR3 has 15 amino acids.

This clone was detected only a few times. The CDR3 DNA sequence: TGTGCCAGTATTACCAGGGAAAATGGCTACACCTTC. This codes for CASITRENGYTF. The rearrangement joins TRBV19 to TRBJ1-2; a weak D match, TRBD1 (5 bases). Trimming left V 7 bases short and J 6 bases short, with 12 bases between. The germline V gene encodes CDR1 LNHDA and CDR2 SQIVND (reference sequence). The CDR3 totals 12 residues. Full variable domain (remainder filled in from reference TRBV19 and TRBJ1-2): DGGITQSPKYLFRKEGQNVTLSCEQNLNHDAMYWYRQDPGQGLRLIYYSQIVNDFQKGDIAEGYSVSREKKESFPLTVTSAQKNPTAFYLCASITRENGYTFGSGTRLTVV.

Only one count was recorded for this clone. This chain joins TRBV10-3 and TRBJ2-2; TRBD1 might be the D (5 bases). Germline lookup yields CDR1 ENHRY and CDR2 SYGVKD. This CDR3 has 16 amino acids. Between the trimmed V and J ends, which lost 0 bases and 2 bases, there was a span of 10 bases. For the CDR3, the DNA is TGTGCCATCAGTGAGTCTCAGGGCCAAAACACCGGGGAGCTGTTTTTT. Encoded protein: CAISESQGQNTGELFF.

The chain joins TRBV29-1 to TRBJ2-7, with D perhaps matching TRBD1 (5 bases). Germline lookup yields CDR1 SQVTM and CDR2 ANQGSEA. Trimming removed 4 bases from V and 0 bases from J, with 10 bases in between. The CDR3 has 13 amino acids. CDR3 amino acids: CSVVRRDSYEQYF. CDR3 nucleotides: TGCAGCGTTGTTCGCAGGGACTCCTACGAGCAGTACTTC.

V gene TRBV3-1 (or the pseudogene TRBV3-2) combines with J gene TRBJ2-2, with 13 bases aligning to TRBD2. CDR3 size: 15 residues. The junction had 4 bases not matched to a gene; V was cut back by 6 bases and J by 6 bases. Per the germline V gene, CDR1 is LGHDT and CDR2 is YNNKEL (reference sequence). This CDR3 reads CASRRTSGSPGELFF. The CDR3 DNA reads as TGTGCCAGCAGACGGACTAGCGGGAGCCCCGGGGAGCTGTTTTTT.

This chain joins TRBV6-4 and TRBJ1-5, with D unresolved. Trimming left V 7 bases short and J 3 bases short, with 16 bases between. Germline values: CDR1 MRHNA, CDR2 SNTAGT. The CDR3 totals 15 residues. CDR3 DNA sequence: TGTGCCAGCAAAGTCGGCAGGCCCCTCAATCAGCCCCAGCATTTT. Amino acids: CASKVGRPLNQPQHF.

V and J are TRBV4-1 and TRBJ2-5; 8 bases fit TRBD2. Germline loops: CDR1 MGHRA, CDR2 YSYEKL. The CDR3 loop spans 16 amino acids. V dropped 0 bases and J dropped 4; count of bases not matched to a gene: 7. The CDR3 DNA sequence: TGCGCCAGCAGCCAAGATCCGGGGGGGGCTGGAGAGACCCAGTACTTC. It encodes CASSQDPGGAGETQYF.

The rearrangement uses TRBV3-1 (or the pseudogene TRBV3-2) and TRBJ2-4, with 8 bases identical to TRBD1. This CDR3 has 17 amino acids. Looked up from germline, CDR1 is LGHDT and CDR2 is YNNKEL (reference sequence). V trimming: 5 bases; J trimming: 0 bases; junction bases outside the gene matches: 9. Written as DNA, the CDR3 is TGTGCCAGCAGCTTGATACAGGGGGGATCAGCCAAAAACATTCAGTACTTC. It translates to CASSLIQGGSAKNIQYF.

The chain has TRBV5-1 and TRBJ1-4; 8 bases are a match to TRBD1. The CDR3 consists of 15 residues. Germline V gene lookup returns CDR1 SGHRS and CDR2 YFSETQ. V lost 1 base, J lost 7 bases, and 6 bases stayed unmatched. CDR3 in amino acids: CASSLRGQGGEKLFF. As DNA, the CDR3 is TGCGCCAGCAGCTTGCGCGGACAGGGTGGTGAAAAACTGTTTTTT.

The chain carries TRBV5-4 and TRBJ2-1, with 10 bases fitting TRBD2. There are 16 residues in the CDR3. J gave up 4 bases and V 0 bases, and 4 bases lay outside the gene matches. CDR1 SGHNT and CDR2 YYREEE come from the germline V gene (reference sequence). DNA for the CDR3: TGTGCCAGCAGCTTGGGGACTAGCGGAGAGTACAATGAGCAGTTCTTC. Its protein product is CASSLGTSGEYNEQFF. Full variable domain (outside the CDR3, taken from reference TRBV5-4 and TRBJ2-1): ETGVTQSPTHLIKTRGQQVTLRCSSQSGHNTVSWYQQALGQGPQFIFQYYREEENGRGNFPPRFSGLQFPNYSSELNVNALELDDSALYLCASSLGTSGEYNEQFFGPGTRLTVL.

This chain joins TRBV19 and TRBJ1-6, with 9 bases matching TRBD1. Per the germline V gene, CDR1 is LNHDA and CDR2 is SQIVND (reference sequence). CDR3 length: 14 amino acids. Losses at the gene ends were 8 bases for V and 9 bases for J; bases not matched to a gene: 8. The CDR3 region has the DNA TGTGCCAGTGATACAGGGGGCGGTCGTTCACCCCTCCACTTT. This sequence encodes CASDTGGGRSPLHF.

The CDR3 coding sequence is TGCGCCAGCAGCGCCGGGACTAGCGGATACTACGAGCAGTACTTC. It codes for CASSAGTSGYYEQYF. The chain recombines TRBV5-1 with TRBJ2-7; 11 bases are a match to TRBD2. CDR3 length: 15 amino acids. V shed 4 bases and J 3 bases; nucleotides not matched to a gene: 6. Germline assignment: CDR1 SGHRS and CDR2 YFSETQ.

V usage is TRBV4-1 and J usage is TRBJ1-6, with D possibly being TRBD1 (5 bases). Between the trimmed V and J ends, which lost 0 bases and 9 bases, there was a span of 15 bases. The CDR3 loop spans 16 amino acids. Germline V lookup: CDR1 MGHRA, CDR2 YSYEKL. The CDR3 DNA is TGCGCCAGCAGCCAAGAAGCAGGGCAGGTCAGTTCACCCCTCCACTTT. Translated: CASSQEAGQVSSPLHF.

The chain joins TRBV12-3 or TRBV12-4 to TRBJ1-2; 8 bases match TRBD1. This CDR3 comprises 13 residues. The V gene end was trimmed by 3 bases and the J gene end by 6 bases; junction bases not matched to a gene: 3. The DNA for the CDR3 is TGTGCCAGCAGTTTCGGACAGGGCAATGGCTACACCTTC. It yields the protein CASSFGQGNGYTF.

The CDR3 DNA follows: TGTGCCTGGAGTGTATTAGGTTCAGGGAACACCGGGGAGCTGTTTTTT. Amino acid sequence: CAWSVLGSGNTGELFF. This rearrangement joins TRBV30 to TRBJ2-2; no clear D gene. V lost 0 bases, J lost 1 base, and 12 bases lay in between. Germline V gives CDR1 GTSNPN, CDR2 SVGIG (reference sequence). The CDR3 length is 16 residues.

The V and J genes are TRBV19 and TRBJ1-1; 8 bases are a match to TRBD1. The CDR3 is made up of 15 amino acids. Per the germline V gene, CDR1 is LNHDA and CDR2 is SQIVND (reference sequence). V lost 7 bases to trimming and J lost 0 bases; unmatched junction nucleotides: 7. CDR3 bases: TGTGCCAGTAAACAGGGGGTAATAATGAACACTGAAGCTTTCTTT. Translating it yields CASKQGVIMNTEAFF. The full variable domain, its missing parts supplied by reference TRBV19 and TRBJ1-1, is DGGITQSPKYLFRKEGQNVTLSCEQNLNHDAMYWYRQDPGQGLRLIYYSQIVNDFQKGDIAEGYSVSREKKESFPLTVTSAQKNPTAFYLCASKQGVIMNTEAFFGQGTRLTVV.

The chain uses TRBV30 and TRBJ2-1; TRBD2 matches 13 bases. The CDR3 has 17 residues. From germline, CDR1 is GTSNPN and CDR2 SVGIG (reference sequence). J gave up 9 bases and V 3 bases, and 14 bases lay outside the gene matches. The CDR3 DNA reads as TGTGCCTGGAGGCCGAAACTAGCGGGAGGGCCGTCTACTGAGCAGTTCTTC. Amino acids: CAWRPKLAGGPSTEQFF. The whole variable domain, remainder taken from reference TRBV30 and TRBJ2-1, is SQTIHQWPATLVQPVGSPLSLECTVEGTSNPNLYWYRQAAGRGLQLLFYSVGIGQISSEVPQNLSASRPQDRQFILSSKKLLLSDSGFYLCAWRPKLAGGPSTEQFFGPGTRLTVL.

V is TRBV2 and J is TRBJ1-2; 7 bases fit TRBD1. The CDR3 length is 13 residues. Germline lookup yields CDR1 SNHLY and CDR2 FYNNEI. V lost 5 bases, J lost 2 bases, and 2 bases stayed unmatched. The CDR3 DNA sequence: TGTGCCAGCAGTAGGGGACAGAACTATGGCTACACCTTC. It translates to CASSRGQNYGYTF.